The 3 T cell receptor beta chains in this list originate from one sample, sequenced in a study of blood T cell repertoires in COVID-19. Method: immunoSEQ multiplex PCR; TCRdb's copy keeps in-frame clones and lacks some. The sample lists approximately 130,000 clones, less than 90% occurring once. The sequenced sample was PBMCs or T cells enriched from blood (not recorded which). These receptors were obtained from a young man who had recovered from COVID-19.

This clone was picked up a small number of times. This chain uses TRBV2 with TRBJ1-1, with D hard to call. V lost 3 bases and J lost 4, with 3 bases in between. Germline V gene lookup returns CDR1 SNHLY and CDR2 FYNNEI. This CDR3 spans 11 amino acids. The DNA of the CDR3 is TGTGCCAGCAGTGATCGCACTGAAGCTTTCTTT. Its translation is CASSDRTEAFF.

This chain connects TRBV7-9 to TRBJ1-2; TRBD1 might be the D (5 bases). CDR1 and CDR2 (germline): SEHNR, FQNEAQ (reference sequence). CDR3 length: 11 residues. V was trimmed by 5 bases and J by 7 bases, leaving 8 bases between them. CDR3 DNA sequence: TGTGCCAGCAGCCCGGGGGTTGGCTACACCTTC. This gives the protein CASSPGVGYTF.

The genes are TRBV5-6 and TRBJ1-2; D is undetermined. The CDR3 has 12 amino acids. With 4 bases removed from V and 4 bases from J, the gap between germline ends came to 8 bases. Germline V gene sequence: CDR1 SGHDT, CDR2 YYEEEE. CDR3 nucleotides: TGTGCCAGCAGCACATTCCTCTATGGCTACACCTTC. Translated, it gives CASSTFLYGYTF.